Following are 21 T cell receptor beta chains from one sample sequenced in a study of CD8+ T cells in alopecia areata. Following extraction, RNA underwent reverse transcription to cDNA, which served as the sequencing template. Measured with immunoSEQ multiplex PCR; TCRdb has only the in-frame clones, and not every one. Seen here are over 85,000 clones, less than 50% observed once, and the top ten hold almost 0.8%. The sample was CD4+ T cells sorted from blood. These receptors were obtained from a human donor with alopecia areata.

This clone was picked up a small number of times. The rearrangement joins TRBV29-1 to TRBJ2-7, with D perhaps assigned TRBD1 or TRBD2 (5 bases each). The CDR3 sequence is 13 residues long. V dropped 1 base and J dropped 2 bases, with 9 bases sitting between them. Germline V gene sequence: CDR1 SQVTM, CDR2 ANQGSEA. The CDR3 nucleotides are TGCAGCGTTGAAGTATTGGGACCCTACGAGCAGTACTTC. Its protein product is CSVEVLGPYEQYF.

This rearrangement joins TRBV4-1 to TRBJ1-3; D remains ambiguous. With 2 bases removed from V and 0 bases from J, the gap between germline ends came to 8 bases. This CDR3 contains 15 residues. The germline V gene encodes CDR1 MGHRA and CDR2 YSYEKL. The CDR3 nucleotides are TGCGCCAGCAGCCAACTGGGGATCTCTGGAAACACCATATATTTT. Its protein is CASSQLGISGNTIYF.

Note on this clone: This specimen includes other DNA sequences encoding the same CDR3. This chain connects TRBV29-1 to TRBJ1-1; unclear D gene. Germline values: CDR1 SQVTM, CDR2 ANQGSEA. V was pared by 7 bases and J by 0 bases, with 6 bases between. The CDR3 sequence is 11 residues long. CDR3 amino acids: CSGTVNTEAFF. DNA for the CDR3: TGCAGCGGCACAGTGAACACTGAAGCTTTCTTT.

The J gene is TRBJ1-6, the V gene TRBV11-2; D perhaps matches TRBD1 (5 bases). V was shortened by 5 bases and J by 9 bases, with 23 bases between the two germline ends. This CDR3 has 17 amino acids. Germline V CDR1 and CDR2: SGHAT, FQNNGV. CDR3 in amino acids: CASSSGLSAGSGSPLHF. CDR3 DNA: TGTGCCAGCAGCAGCGGTTTGTCGGCAGGGTCGGGTTCACCCCTCCACTTT.

The chain uses TRBV6-5 and TRBJ1-2; tentative D call: TRBD1 (6 bases). Germline V CDR1 and CDR2: MNHEY, SVGAGI. The length of the CDR3 is 13 residues. Trimming removed 3 bases from V and 5 bases from J, with 10 bases in between. In nucleotides, the CDR3 is TGTGCCAGCAGTTATGGACAGAAGTATGGCTACACCTTC. Translation gives CASSYGQKYGYTF.

CDR3 region: CASSFQSSYNEQFF. The CDR3 DNA sequence: TGCGCCAGCAGCTTCCAGAGCTCCTACAATGAGCAGTTCTTC. The J gene is TRBJ2-1, the V gene TRBV5-1, with unresolved D. Germline CDR1 is SGHRS and CDR2 is YFSETQ. The CDR3 has 14 residues. The V gene lost 2 bases and the J gene lost 0 bases, with 6 bases spanning the gap.

The rearrangement joins TRBV6-5 to TRBJ1-2; the D gene is possibly TRBD1 (5 bases). Germline lookup yields CDR1 MNHEY and CDR2 SVGAGI. The ends were cut back, 7 bases at V and 4 bases at J, with 16 bases in the middle. This CDR3 spans 14 amino acids. The CDR3 reads CASKKYRIGYGYTF. Written as DNA, the CDR3 is TGTGCCAGCAAGAAATACAGGATTGGCTATGGCTACACCTTC.

The chain is built from TRBV30 and TRBJ2-6; D gene uncertain. The V and J ends lost 3 bases and 4 bases respectively, with 10 bases between them. This CDR3 region has 14 residues. Germline lookup yields CDR1 GTSNPN and CDR2 SVGIG (reference sequence). CDR3: CAWRSLTGANVLTF. Written as DNA, the CDR3 is TGTGCCTGGAGGTCACTGACCGGGGCCAACGTCCTGACTTTC.

This clone was counted only a few times. The chain carries TRBV30 and TRBJ2-1, with D uncertain. In germline, CDR1 is GTSNPN, CDR2 SVGIG (reference sequence). This CDR3 comprises 13 residues. Trimming removed 3 bases from V and 0 bases from J, with 6 bases in between. CDR3 loop: CAWRGSSYNEQFF. The CDR3 DNA sequence: TGTGCCTGGAGGGGAAGCTCCTACAATGAGCAGTTCTTC.

This clone was observed a few times. The V call is TRBV30, the J call TRBJ2-7, with 11 positions matching TRBD2. CDR3 length: 14 amino acids. The junction had 6 bases not matched to a gene; V was cut back by 5 bases and J by 3 bases. From germline, CDR1 is GTSNPN and CDR2 SVGIG (reference sequence). The CDR3 loop is CAWSPGLADYEQYF. Written as DNA, the CDR3 is TGTGCCTGGTCACCGGGACTAGCGGACTACGAGCAGTACTTC.

This clone was counted only a few times. The V and J genes are TRBV29-1 and TRBJ2-5, with D possibly TRBD2 on 6 matching bases. The germline gives CDR1 SQVTM, CDR2 ANQGSEA. This CDR3 comprises 14 residues. V shed 4 bases and J shed 5 bases, with 17 bases lying between them. CDR3 coding DNA: TGCAGCGTTGTCACTAGCACGTTGGCGGAGACCCAGTACTTC. Encoded protein: CSVVTSTLAETQYF. Variable domain in full (rest from reference TRBV29-1 and TRBJ2-5): SAVISQKPSRDICQRGTSLTIQCQVDSQVTMMFWYRQQPGQSLTLIATANQGSEATYESGFVIDKFPISRPNLTFSTLTVSNMSPEDSSIYLCSVVTSTLAETQYFGPGTRLLVL.

This clone was counted between two and nine times. This chain links TRBV30 with TRBJ2-1; D not certain. V lost 3 bases, J lost 2 bases, and 8 bases lay in between. Germline V gene lookup returns CDR1 GTSNPN and CDR2 SVGIG (reference sequence). The CDR3 contains 13 residues. CDR3 sequence: CAWRGRPYNEQFF. The CDR3 DNA reads as TGTGCCTGGAGGGGAAGACCCTACAATGAGCAGTTCTTC. The whole variable domain, remainder taken from reference TRBV30 and TRBJ2-1, is SQTIHQWPATLVQPVGSPLSLECTVEGTSNPNLYWYRQAAGRGLQLLFYSVGIGQISSEVPQNLSASRPQDRQFILSSKKLLLSDSGFYLCAWRGRPYNEQFFGPGTRLTVL.

This clone has only a few counts. The J gene is TRBJ2-3, the V gene TRBV29-1; 9 bases fit TRBD1. The CDR3 is made up of 15 amino acids. Per germline, CDR1 SQVTM and CDR2 ANQGSEA. After removal of 3 bases from V and 4 bases from J, the junction contained 8 bases not matched to a gene. Here the CDR3 DNA reads TGCAGCGTTGAGGCTCCGGGACAGGGCGCAGATACGCAGTATTTT. Amino acids: CSVEAPGQGADTQYF.

V gene TRBV29-1 combines with J gene TRBJ1-1; D is unclear. The CDR3 length is 14 residues. Germline values: CDR1 SQVTM, CDR2 ANQGSEA. V lost 3 bases and J 0 bases, leaving 11 bases between the germline ends. The CDR3 protein is CSVDPGRMNTEAFF. CDR3 nucleotides: TGCAGCGTTGACCCGGGCAGGATGAACACTGAAGCTTTCTTT.

V is TRBV29-1 and J is TRBJ2-3; D remains unclear. The CDR3 totals 11 residues. CDR1 and CDR2 from the germline V gene are SQVTM and ANQGSEA. V lost 7 bases and J 3 bases, leaving 8 bases between the germline ends. CDR3 coding DNA: TGCAGCGGGCTGGGTACAGATACGCAGTATTTT. It codes for CSGLGTDTQYF.

The V and J genes are TRBV7-9 and TRBJ2-5; D is undetermined. The last part of the DNA fits TRBJ2-7 better; the J call may be wrong. The CDR3 sequence is 13 residues long. Germline V lookup: CDR1 SEHNR, CDR2 FQNEAQ (reference sequence). CDR3 DNA: TGTGCCAGCAGCTTAAAGGGTATCGACGAGCAGTACTTC. This encodes CASSLKGIDEQYF.

V is TRBV7-2 and J is TRBJ1-5; tentatively, D is TRBD1 (5 bases). Germline values: CDR1 SGHTA, CDR2 FQGNSA. This CDR3 has 15 amino acids. The V end was cut by 5 bases, the J end by 3 bases, with 14 bases between. CDR3 sequence (DNA): TGTGCCAGCAGCCCCGGGGGGAGTTCCAATCAGCCCCAGCATTTT. It translates to CASSPGGSSNQPQHF.

In this sample, this clone turned up a few times. This sequence joins TRBV7-2 and TRBJ2-7; 8 bases agree with TRBD2. Germline trimming cut 1 base from V and 2 bases from J; bases unmatched to any gene: 4. CDR3 length: 15 amino acids. Germline V CDR1 and CDR2: SGHTA, FQGNSA. The CDR3 loop reads CASSLDLGRAYEQYF. CDR3 DNA: TGTGCCAGCAGCTTAGATCTCGGGAGGGCCTACGAGCAGTACTTC.

The chain uses TRBV10-3 and TRBJ2-1; TRBD2 matches at 7 bases. The V segment lost 4 bases and the J segment 8 bases; nucleotides outside the gene matches: 8. Germline V gives CDR1 ENHRY, CDR2 SYGVKD. CDR3 size: 14 residues. CDR3 DNA: TGTGCCATCAGTGCGGGCGGGGGAGGCTATGAGCAGTTCTTC. Protein product: CAISAGGGGYEQFF.

The chain carries TRBV2 and TRBJ2-7, with D unresolved. The CDR3 has 15 amino acids. Germline-derived CDR1 and CDR2 are SNHLY and FYNNEI. The V end was cut by 1 base, the J end by 8 bases, with 18 bases between. The CDR3 is CASSEESGGTTKQYF. In DNA, the CDR3 is TGTGCCAGCAGTGAAGAGTCGGGCGGAACTACGAAGCAGTACTTC.

The rearrangement joins TRBV29-1 to TRBJ2-3, with D perhaps TRBD1 (6 bases). The CDR3 contains 16 residues. Per germline, CDR1 SQVTM and CDR2 ANQGSEA. Trimming removed 0 bases at V and 1 base at J, with 14 bases between. CDR3 nucleotide sequence: TGCAGCGTTGAAGATCCAAGGACAGCCCGCACAGATACGCAGTATTTT. Translation: CSVEDPRTARTDTQYF.